This T cell receptor beta chain was identified during a study of CD8+ T cells in alopecia areata. Study as a whole: The approximately 6-11-week-old female C3H/HeJ mice were given skin taken from roughly 6-13-month-old C3H/HeJ graft donors that had spontaneous alopecia. Study findings and constraints: Researchers reported that TCR sharing among patients proved less clear than in mice, possibly HLA-linked. Sequencing of scalp tissue also captures the resident alphabeta T cells of normal skin.

CDR1 and CDR2 (germline): NSQYPW, LRSPGD (reference sequence). Trimming pared 1 base from V and 1 base from J, leaving 8 bases between. The CDR3 has 15 amino acids. RNA was extracted and reverse transcribed into cDNA as the sequencing template. This table comes from immunoSEQ multiplex PCR, and its TCRdb copy is limited to in-frame clones, with some not included. This sample has about 300,000 clones and no singletons, with 1.2% in the ten largest. The authors sorted pooled cutaneous lymph node cells using CD4, CD8alpha, NKG2D, NKG2ACE and other markers. With respect to this clone: What it binds is not known. The genes are named according to mouse. With the read ending 4 residues before the CDR3 end, the germline J gene is used to fill in that end. This same CDR3 is encoded by further DNA sequences in the sample.

The chain has TRBV1 and TRBJ2-1; D is possibly TRBD1 (5 bases). The sample taken for sequencing was CD4+ T cells sorted from a lymph node. The source of this sequence is a C3H/HeJ mouse with alopecia areata. These mice share the MHC haplotype H2-k. The DNA read from the CDR3 is TGCACCTGCAGTGCAGGAGGGGTAAACTATGCT. Encoded protein: CTCSAGGVNYA. From start to end, the CDR3 is CTCSAGGVNYAEQFF.